This TCR beta chain was captured by sequencing in a study of long-term antiretroviral therapy in people with HIV. Study results and caveats: CDR3 lengths in HIV samples spanned a narrower range than controls. Unavailable data included ART adherence, viral resistance and therapy changes (switches in treatment).

Germline lookup yields CDR1 MNHEY and CDR2 SMNVEV (reference sequence). Trimming shortened V by 2 bases and J by 1 base, and 9 bases separated the two germline ends. The CDR3 is made up of 14 amino acids. For this clone: Its specificity is not known.

Researchers ran immunoSEQ v3.0 at survey level. Data came from immunoSEQ multiplex PCR; TCRdb stores just in-frame clones and leaves some out. The sample lists around 30,000 clones, 95% occurring once. This specimen was unsorted PBMCs, taken 5.3 years after starting antiretroviral therapy. The TCR was taken from a man aged 30-40 years with HIV. The genes are TRBV27 and TRBJ2-7; no reliable D call. The DNA for the CDR3 is TGTGCCAGCAGTTTAGTCAGGTCTTCCTACGAGCAGTACTTC. Amino acids: CASSLVRSSYEQYF.